This entry lists 19 T cell receptor beta chains sequenced from one sample in a study of cytomegalovirus exposure and HLA in healthy donors (dated by TCRdb to 2016 to 2017). The library was generated by the immunoSEQ multiplex PCR assay. For the multiplex PCR, a mixture combining 60 forward primers for TCR Vbeta segments and 13 reverse primers for TCR Jbeta segments was used. TCRdb re-hosts the immuneACCESS table, in-frame sequences only. Its copies lack some clones; in the studies checked, an unresolved V gene accounts for under half of them, and the cause for the rest is not known. For this sample the table gives some 90,000 clones, of which over 60% were detected only once. The top ten constitute 3% to 3.5% of the sample. The specimen was PBMCs. All receptors derive from a man aged 40-50 years in good health and CMV-seronegative.

The rearrangement uses TRBV7-2 and TRBJ2-7; 10 bases match TRBD2. The CDR3 consists of 17 residues. The germline V gene has CDR1 SGHTA and CDR2 FQGNSA. The trim removed 3 bases at V and 1 base at J, leaving 9 bases unmatched. The CDR3 loop is CASSFVNLAGGSYEQYF. DNA of the CDR3: TGTGCCAGCAGCTTTGTTAACTTAGCGGGGGGATCCTACGAGCAGTACTTC.

This chain connects TRBV7-3 to TRBJ1-2; a possible D gene is TRBD1 (6 bases). Germline CDR1 and CDR2: SGHTA and FQGTGA. This CDR3 spans 14 amino acids. The V gene lost 5 bases and the J gene lost 3 bases, with 13 bases spanning the gap. The CDR3 here is CASSEGEAHYGYTF. In nucleotides, the CDR3 is TGTGCCAGCAGCGAGGGGGAAGCCCACTATGGCTACACCTTC.

This clone came up once. The V call is TRBV30, the J call TRBJ1-6, with D uncertain. The CDR3 has 15 amino acids. V gave up 5 bases and J gave up 13 bases, with 24 bases separating them. Germline V gene sequence: CDR1 GTSNPN, CDR2 SVGIG (reference sequence). CDR3 region: CAWGETKFTPLPLHF. CDR3 nucleotide sequence: TGTGCCTGGGGGGAGACAAAATTCACCCCTCTCCCCCTCCACTTT.

The V call is TRBV9, the J call TRBJ1-1; 12 nucleotides match TRBD1. Germline trimming cut 4 bases from V and 0 bases from J; bases unmatched to any gene: 7. There are 17 residues in the CDR3. Germline CDR1 and CDR2: SGDLS and YYNGEE. CDR3 sequence: CASSTPGQGAVNTEAFF. In nucleotides, the CDR3 is TGTGCCAGCAGCACACCGGGACAGGGGGCGGTGAACACTGAAGCTTTCTTT. The complete variable domain, with remaining parts taken from reference TRBV9 and TRBJ1-1, reads DSGVTQTPKHLITATGQRVTLRCSPRSGDLSVYWYQQSLDQGLQFLIQYYNGEERAKGNILERFSAQQFPDLHSELNLSSLELGDSALYFCASSTPGQGAVNTEAFFGQGTRLTVV.

In its sample, this clone was seen once. The rearrangement uses TRBV28 and TRBJ1-1, with 8 bases that match TRBD1. Germline CDR1 and CDR2: MDHEN and SYDVKM. V trimming: 3 bases; J trimming: 11 bases; junction bases outside the gene matches: 2. The CDR3 runs to 11 residues. Here the CDR3 reads CASSFRQGAFF. CDR3 nucleotide sequence: TGTGCCAGCAGTTTCCGACAGGGGGCTTTCTTT.

V usage is TRBV7-8 and J usage is TRBJ1-1; D remains unclear. Trimming took off 4 bases at V and 0 bases at J, with 12 bases between the two ends. Germline-derived CDR1 and CDR2 are SGHVS and FQNEAQ. This CDR3 is built from 15 residues. The CDR3 bases are TGTGCCAGCAGCTCTAGAGAGAGCATGAACACTGAAGCTTTCTTT. Translation: CASSSRESMNTEAFF.

This clone has only a few counts. This chain joins TRBV30 and TRBJ2-3; D is uncertain. CDR3 length equals 12 residues. Germline loops: CDR1 GTSNPN, CDR2 SVGIG (reference sequence). Deletions cut 5 bases from V and 4 bases from J, with 10 bases between. CDR3 DNA sequence: TGTGCCTGGTTTGCGCCCTCAGATACGCAGTATTTT. Translation gives CAWFAPSDTQYF.

The chain couples TRBV9 to TRBJ2-2; the D is unclear. The ends were cut back, 1 base at V and 0 bases at J, with 4 bases in the middle. Germline V lookup: CDR1 SGDLS, CDR2 YYNGEE. The CDR3 runs to 14 residues. The CDR3 DNA reads TGTGCCAGCAGCGTAACTACGAACACCGGGGAGCTGTTTTTT. Amino acids: CASSVTTNTGELFF.

The chain combines TRBV15 with TRBJ2-5; D call uncertain. The CDR3 loop spans 14 amino acids. V was clipped by 3 bases and J by 1 base, with 9 bases between them. Germline V gene sequence: CDR1 LNHNV, CDR2 YYDKDF (reference sequence). DNA for the CDR3: TGTGCCACCAGCAGTTGGGCACTCCAAGAGACCCAGTACTTC. It encodes CATSSWALQETQYF.

The J gene is TRBJ1-2, the V gene TRBV6-5; D remains ambiguous. Trimming stripped 4 bases from V and 4 bases from J, with 16 bases between. Germline values: CDR1 MNHEY, CDR2 SVGAGI. The CDR3 spans 15 residues. The CDR3 reads CASSSSGRGRYGYTF. The CDR3 DNA reads TGTGCCAGCAGTTCCTCCGGGAGAGGCCGCTATGGCTACACCTTC.

The chain uses TRBV7-6 and TRBJ2-1; D perhaps matches TRBD1 (5 bases). Trimming pared 1 base from V and 10 bases from J, leaving 20 bases between. Germline V gives CDR1 SGHVS, CDR2 FNYEAQ. The CDR3 covers 16 residues. The CDR3 sequence is CASSLVSRVLIMEQFF. DNA of the CDR3: TGTGCCAGCAGCTTAGTCAGCAGGGTTTTAATTATGGAGCAGTTCTTC.

This clone has only one observation. This sequence joins TRBV7-8 and TRBJ2-5; D perhaps matches TRBD1 (6 bases). The closer fit of TRBJ2-7 to the DNA end suggests the J call may be wrong. The CDR3 loop spans 14 amino acids. Germline V gene data show CDR1 as SGHVS and CDR2 as FQNEAQ. CDR3 DNA sequence: TGTGCCAGCAACACTGACAGGTCCCTCCACGAGCAGTACTTC. Its translation is CASNTDRSLHEQYF.

V and J are TRBV30 and TRBJ2-3; D ambiguous. CDR3 length: 13 amino acids. Germline assignment: CDR1 GTSNPN and CDR2 SVGIG (reference sequence). V lost 7 bases and J 0 bases, leaving 11 bases between the germline ends. The CDR3 reads CASTDTSTDTQYF. As DNA, the CDR3 is TGTGCCTCGACCGACACTAGCACAGATACGCAGTATTTT.

This clone has just one count. The rearrangement uses TRBV7-2 and TRBJ2-7; 8 bases are shared with TRBD2. The germline gives CDR1 SGHTA, CDR2 FQGNSA. The V gene end was trimmed by 4 bases and the J gene end by 6 bases; junction bases not matched to a gene: 14. This CDR3 spans 16 amino acids. The CDR3 region is CASSSVLGLGSGEQYF. CDR3 in DNA: TGTGCCAGCAGCTCAGTATTGGGACTAGGTTCGGGCGAGCAGTACTTC.

The chain carries TRBV2 and TRBJ1-2; 8 bases align to TRBD1. CDR3 length: 15 residues. Losses at the gene ends were 3 bases for V and 6 bases for J; bases not matched to a gene: 9. In germline, CDR1 is SNHLY, CDR2 FYNNEI. CDR3 sequence reads: CASSDRDRSGHGYTF. The CDR3 DNA sequence: TGTGCCAGCAGTGACCGGGACAGGAGTGGGCATGGCTACACCTTC.

The chain uses TRBV9 and TRBJ2-1; D is perhaps TRBD2 (5 bases). Trimming removed 2 bases at V and 11 bases at J, with 14 bases between. This CDR3 has 13 amino acids. CDR1 is SGDLS and CDR2 is YYNGEE in the germline V gene. This chain's CDR3 is CASSVPLDGKQFF. DNA of the CDR3: TGTGCCAGCAGCGTGCCTTTAGACGGGAAGCAGTTCTTC.

V usage is TRBV5-3 and J usage is TRBJ1-1; no clear D gene. TRBV5-3 has ORF status, its function being uncertain. The CDR3 is 16 amino acids. Trimming removed 8 bases at V and 1 base at J, with 21 bases between. The DNA of the CDR3 is TGTGCCAGCCCCTCCGGTACACAAAGAGGGAACACTGAAGCTTTCTTT. Translated, it gives CASPSGTQRGNTEAFF.

The gene calls are TRBV4-1 and TRBJ1-1; 7 bases are shared with TRBD1. Per germline, CDR1 MGHRA and CDR2 YSYEKL. This CDR3 is built from 14 residues. V lost 5 bases, J lost 3 bases, and 6 bases stayed unmatched. CDR3 coding DNA: TGCGCCAGCAGCGATGACAGGGAGTACACTGAAGCTTTCTTT. This sequence encodes CASSDDREYTEAFF.

The V call is TRBV11-2, the J call TRBJ1-6; D uncertain. V was clipped by 5 bases and J by 11 bases, with 13 bases between them. Germline-derived CDR1 and CDR2 are SGHAT and FQNNGV. This CDR3 has 13 residues. CDR3 DNA: TGTGCCAGCAGCCTTACGACTTCCCCACCCCTCCACTTT. Its protein is CASSLTTSPPLHF.